This TCR beta chain is drawn from a study of beta chain features in type 1 diabetes. For this clone: No antigen is known for it. At the DNA level, this CDR3 is encoded by other sequences in the same sample as well.

Approximately 100 mL of blood, on average, came from one heparinised draw per donor. CD45RO/CCR7/CD25/CD127/CD95/CD27 staining was used to isolate CD4+ naive, central memory, regulatory and stem cell-like memory cells by sorting. Study-wide results and limits: Significant though moderate, a shortening of TCRB CDR3s appeared in all four CD4+ subsets of Type 1 diabetes patients. The study found fewer insertions and more deletions at VDJ junctions in type 1 diabetes patients.

Expressed TCRB transcripts were sequenced because the isolated RNA had all been reverse transcribed beforehand. The method was immunoSEQ multiplex PCR; TCRdb's version includes in-frame clones alone and lacks a portion of them. The sample shows about 360,000 clones, roughly 12% of them seen only once. This receptor was taken from a woman between 18 and 30 years old with type 1 diabetes. The sample taken for sequencing was naive CD4+ T cells from blood.

Here the CDR3 DNA reads TGTGCCAGCTCACCACCGGGACTAGCGGGGGAGACCCAGTACTTC. This encodes CASSPPGLAGETQYF. The rearrangement links TRBV18 to TRBJ2-5; 13 bases are shared with TRBD2. This CDR3 has 15 amino acids. The trim removed 0 bases at V and 5 bases at J, leaving 0 bases unmatched. The V gene's germline CDR1 is KGHSH and CDR2 LQKENI.